Each of the 26 T cell receptor beta chains below was sequenced from the same sample in a study of T cell responses to AZD1222 COVID-19 vaccine. Measured with immunoSEQ multiplex PCR; TCRdb has only the in-frame clones, and not every one. The table shows about 130,000 clones, with 80% to 95% occurring only once. The sample in question was peripheral blood, obtained on day 0 of MenACWY control vaccination. The receptors derive from an adult in good health.

The chain is built from TRBV2 and TRBJ2-3, with 14 bases lining up with TRBD2. Germline V gene sequence: CDR1 SNHLY, CDR2 FYNNEI. V lost 6 bases and J lost 7; bases outside the gene matches: 6. The CDR3 spans 15 residues. The CDR3 DNA is TGTGCCAGCAGCCCCGGGACTAGCGGGAGTTATACGCAGTATTTT. Encoded protein: CASSPGTSGSYTQYF.

The chain couples TRBV5-4 to TRBJ1-2, with a tentative D call TRBD1 (6 bases). Germline V lookup: CDR1 SGHNT, CDR2 YYREEE (reference sequence). There are 14 residues in the CDR3. V lost 5 bases and J 2 bases, leaving 13 bases between the germline ends. The CDR3 is CASRLEQGNYGYTF. Written as DNA, the CDR3 is TGTGCCAGCAGACTGGAACAGGGAAACTATGGCTACACCTTC.

The rearrangement links TRBV5-6 to TRBJ1-2; D is unclear. The CDR3 contains 12 residues. V gave up 0 bases and J gave up 7 bases, with 7 bases separating them. Germline CDR1 reads SGHDT; CDR2 reads YYEEEE. The CDR3 region has the DNA TGTGCCAGCAGCTTGGCCCCGGCTGGCTACACCTTC. Amino acids: CASSLAPAGYTF.

The V and J genes are TRBV6-1 and TRBJ2-5; TRBD1 is a possible D gene (6 bases). Germline CDR1 and CDR2: MNHNS and SASEGT. Deletions cut 3 bases from V and 9 bases from J, with 14 bases between. This CDR3 has 13 amino acids. In DNA form, the CDR3 reads TGTGCCAGCAGTGAGTCAGGGGTTATCGCCCAGTACTTC. Its translation: CASSESGVIAQYF.

The chain joins TRBV28 to TRBJ1-4; no clear D. V lost 5 bases and J lost 7, with 11 bases in between. CDR1 is MDHEN, CDR2 SYDVKM, per germline. CDR3 length equals 13 residues. CDR3 sequence: CASSRALSEKLFF. The CDR3 DNA reads TGTGCCAGCAGTCGGGCACTAAGTGAAAAACTGTTTTTT. Drawing the rest from reference TRBV28 and TRBJ1-4, the complete variable domain is DVKVTQSSRYLVKRTGEKVFLECVQDMDHENMFWYRQDPGLGLRLIYFSYDVKMKEKGDIPEGYSVSREKKERFSLILESASTNQTSMYLCASSRALSEKLFFGSGTQLSVL.

In its sample, this clone was seen once. The chain uses TRBV5-4 and TRBJ2-2; no firm D call. CDR1 SGHNT and CDR2 YYREEE come from the germline V gene (reference sequence). The CDR3 spans 13 residues. V was clipped by 2 bases and J by 4 bases, with 6 bases between them. CDR3 sequence reads: CASSLVSTGELFF. The CDR3 nucleotides are TGTGCCAGCAGCTTAGTTTCCACCGGGGAGCTGTTTTTT.

The chain recombines TRBV6-6 with TRBJ2-6, with D hard to call. Germline V lookup: CDR1 MNHNY, CDR2 SVGAGI (reference sequence). The CDR3 runs 15 residues. V lost 0 bases and J lost 0, with 3 bases in between. The CDR3 spells CASSYSVSGANVLTF. CDR3 sequence (DNA): TGTGCCAGCAGTTACTCGGTCTCTGGGGCCAACGTCCTGACTTTC.

CDR3 residues: CASSLGNTGELFF. The CDR3 DNA is TGTGCCAGCAGCTTAGGGAACACCGGGGAGCTGTTTTTT. The chain couples TRBV7-3 to TRBJ2-2; D not resolved. Germline loops: CDR1 SGHTA, CDR2 FQGTGA. Deletions cut 2 bases from V and 1 base from J, with 2 bases between. The CDR3 runs to 13 residues.

The V call is TRBV19, the J call TRBJ2-1; tentative D call: TRBD1 (5 bases). The ends were cut back, 7 bases at V and 3 bases at J, with 10 bases in the middle. Germline CDR1 LNHDA, CDR2 SQIVND (reference sequence). CDR3 length equals 13 residues. This chain's CDR3 is CASKQGLYNEQFF. CDR3 coding DNA: TGTGCCAGTAAGCAGGGCCTCTACAATGAGCAGTTCTTC.

The V gene is TRBV2, the J gene TRBJ1-4; possible D gene TRBD1, 5 bases. This CDR3 is built from 15 residues. Between the trimmed V and J ends, which lost 2 bases and 8 bases, there was a span of 15 bases. Germline CDR1 and CDR2: SNHLY and FYNNEI. This CDR3 reads CASSEHAGDGEKLFF. The DNA of the CDR3 is TGTGCCAGCAGTGAACATGCGGGGGACGGCGAAAAACTGTTTTTT.

The chain employs TRBV13 and TRBJ1-6; TRBD1 matches at 9 bases. Germline CDR1 and CDR2: PRHDT and FYEKMQ (reference sequence). J gave up 7 bases and V 5 bases, and 6 bases lay outside the gene matches. The CDR3 covers 15 residues. The CDR3 DNA follows: TGTGCCAGCAGCCCGTACAGGGGGCAAAATTCACCCCTCCACTTT. Protein sequence: CASSPYRGQNSPLHF.

As DNA, the CDR3 is TGTGCCACCTCGCGGGACCTGGGGGATGAAAAACTGTTTTTT. Translated: CATSRDLGDEKLFF. V and J are TRBV15 and TRBJ1-4, with D tentatively TRBD1 (5 bases). The germline gives CDR1 LNHNV, CDR2 YYDKDF (reference sequence). Trimming shortened V by 8 bases and J by 6 bases, and 16 bases separated the two germline ends. The CDR3 has 14 amino acids.

This chain connects TRBV5-6 to TRBJ2-2; TRBD1 matches at 8 bases. CDR1 and CDR2 from the germline V gene are SGHDT and YYEEEE. Trimming removed 6 bases from V and 6 bases from J; junction bases left unmatched: 13. This CDR3 is 16 amino acids long. The CDR3 DNA follows: TGTGCCAGCACCGTTACCGGGACAGGAAGTGCCGGGGAGCTGTTTTTT. This translates into CASTVTGTGSAGELFF.

The V call is TRBV28, the J call TRBJ1-6; tentative D call: TRBD1 (6 bases). This CDR3 comprises 15 residues. V shed 1 base and J shed 5 bases, with 9 bases lying between them. Germline V gene sequence: CDR1 MDHEN, CDR2 SYDVKM. The CDR3 protein is CASSLLQGNNSPLHF. DNA of the CDR3: TGTGCCAGCAGTTTATTACAGGGAAATAATTCACCCCTCCACTTT. The variable domain in full, with the rest retrieved from reference TRBV28 and TRBJ1-6, is DVKVTQSSRYLVKRTGEKVFLECVQDMDHENMFWYRQDPGLGLRLIYFSYDVKMKEKGDIPEGYSVSREKKERFSLILESASTNQTSMYLCASSLLQGNNSPLHFGNGTRLTVT.

The chain couples TRBV7-8 to TRBJ2-7; unclear D gene. The CDR3 contains 14 residues. With 0 bases removed from V and 0 bases from J, the gap between germline ends came to 6 bases. The germline V gene encodes CDR1 SGHVS and CDR2 FQNEAQ. CDR3: CASSLAINSYEQYV. Written as DNA, the CDR3 is TGTGCCAGCAGCTTAGCCATCAACTCCTACGAGCAGTACGTC.

This clone was counted once. The rearrangement links TRBV9 to TRBJ2-1; D is undetermined. V was clipped by 6 bases and J by 7 bases, with 5 bases between them. Germline V gene data show CDR1 as SGDLS and CDR2 as YYNGEE. There are 10 residues in the CDR3. In DNA form, the CDR3 reads TGTGCCAGCACCAAAAATGAGCAGTTCTTC. It is translated as CASTKNEQFF.

The chain has TRBV4-2 and TRBJ2-1; 8 bases align to TRBD2. V dropped 1 base and J dropped 2; count of bases not matched to a gene: 7. Germline V lookup: CDR1 LGHNA, CDR2 YNFKEQ. The CDR3 is 17 residues long. This CDR3 reads CASSQVGARGAYNEQFF. The CDR3 DNA follows: TGTGCCAGCAGCCAAGTTGGGGCGCGGGGGGCCTACAATGAGCAGTTCTTC.

V and J are TRBV15 and TRBJ2-7; D gene uncertain. The CDR3 is 14 amino acids. CDR1 LNHNV and CDR2 YYDKDF come from the germline V gene (reference sequence). Trimming took 0 bases from V and 0 from J, leaving 6 bases between them. CDR3 region: CATSREANSYEQYF. The DNA of the CDR3 is TGTGCCACCAGCAGAGAGGCTAACTCCTACGAGCAGTACTTC.

The V call is TRBV28, the J call TRBJ1-5; TRBD1 might be the D (5 bases). V lost 2 bases to trimming and J lost 0 bases, with 8 bases between them. CDR1 is MDHEN, CDR2 SYDVKM, per germline. The CDR3 spans 15 residues. CDR3 in amino acids: CASSLGGTSNQPQHF. CDR3 nucleotide sequence: TGTGCCAGCAGTTTAGGAGGGACTAGCAATCAGCCCCAGCATTTT.

This sequence joins TRBV4-2 and TRBJ1-1; D ambiguous. Germline CDR1 and CDR2: LGHNA and YNFKEQ. The CDR3 has 13 amino acids. V gave up 4 bases and J gave up 1 base, with 7 bases separating them. DNA for the CDR3: TGTGCCAGCAGCCTCCGGGGGAACACTGAAGCTTTCTTT. It encodes CASSLRGNTEAFF.

The chain uses TRBV3-1 (or the pseudogene TRBV3-2) and TRBJ2-7; 7 bases map to TRBD2. CDR3 length: 14 amino acids. Germline trimming cut 4 bases from V and 6 bases from J; bases unmatched to any gene: 9. Germline V gene sequence: CDR1 LGHDT, CDR2 YNNKEL (reference sequence). The CDR3, as DNA: TGTGCCAGCAGCCCAGCGGCGGGAGATCGCGAGCAGTACTTC. As protein: CASSPAAGDREQYF.

This clone was observed a few times. The chain links TRBV28 to TRBJ1-1; D is uncertain. Trimming took 6 bases from V and 4 from J, leaving 15 bases between them. The CDR3 sequence is 14 residues long. Germline V gives CDR1 MDHEN, CDR2 SYDVKM. CDR3 bases: TGTGCCAGCAGCCTTAACCTGGGTGGCACTGAAGCTTTCTTT. Translated: CASSLNLGGTEAFF.

The chain has TRBV16 and TRBJ2-7, with 8 bases identical to TRBD2. CDR1 is KGHSY, CDR2 FQNENV, per germline. This CDR3 has 13 residues. V was pared by 4 bases and J by 4 bases, with 3 bases of the junction left unmatched. CDR3 region: CASSPGGVYEQYF. CDR3 sequence (DNA): TGTGCCAGCAGCCCCGGGGGGGTTTACGAGCAGTACTTC. The variable domain in full, with the rest retrieved from reference TRBV16 and TRBJ2-7, is GEEVAQTPKHLVRGEGQKAKLYCAPIKGHSYVFWYQQVLKNEFKFLISFQNENVFDETGMPKERFSAKCLPNSPCSLEIQATKLEDSAVYFCASSPGGVYEQYFGPGTRLTVT.

J is TRBJ2-1 and V is TRBV4-3; 11 bases are a match to TRBD2. The V gene end was trimmed by 2 bases and the J gene end by 10 bases; junction bases not matched to a gene: 4. Germline CDR1 and CDR2: LGHNA and YSLEER. This CDR3 spans 14 amino acids. The CDR3, as DNA: TGCGCCAGCAGCCAAAGTCTAGCGGGAGGAGAGCAGTTCTTC. Translated, it gives CASSQSLAGGEQFF.

The chain joins TRBV3-1 (or the pseudogene TRBV3-2) to TRBJ2-1, with 7 bases that match TRBD2. The CDR3 contains 15 residues. With V trimmed by 1 base and J by 4 bases, 4 bases remained unmatched. The germline V gene encodes CDR1 LGHDT and CDR2 YNNKEL (reference sequence). The chain's CDR3 is CASSQVSSGYNEQFF. The CDR3 DNA follows: TGTGCCAGCAGCCAAGTGTCTAGCGGATACAATGAGCAGTTCTTC.

This clone was counted once. The chain combines TRBV27 with TRBJ2-5; D assignment may be TRBD1 or TRBD2 (5 bases each). The V gene lost 5 bases and the J gene lost 2 bases, with 12 bases spanning the gap. Per germline, CDR1 MNHEY and CDR2 SMNVEV (reference sequence). This CDR3 contains 14 residues. The CDR3 nucleotides are TGTGCCAGCAGTCCCATGTGGGGGCAAGAGACCCAGTACTTC. Translating gives CASSPMWGQETQYF.